This entry lists 25 T cell receptor beta chains sequenced from one sample in a study of identical twins. One entry per CDR3 protein results from TCRdb running MiXCR on the 5' RACE reads. The sample includes roughly 190,000 distinct CDR3 sequences, around a sixth seen only once; the top ten take 40%. This sample was also put to use in a study of T cells expressing NK-cell markers.

Sequencing was performed on CD8+ T cells sorted from blood. The receptors here all came from a woman younger than 30 in good health.

This clonotype has just a few counts. The V call is TRBV30, the J call TRBJ2-7; 7 nucleotides align to TRBD2. V was pared by 4 bases and J by 3 bases, with 6 bases of the junction left unmatched. Germline CDR1 reads GTSNPN; CDR2 reads SVGIG (reference sequence). The CDR3 extends over 13 amino acids. The CDR3 DNA reads TGTGCCTGGACTAGCGGAAACAACTACGAGCAGTACTTC. Translation gives CAWTSGNNYEQYF. Filled out from reference TRBV30 and TRBJ2-7, the complete variable domain reads SQTIHQWPATLVQPVGSPLSLECTVEGTSNPNLYWYRQAAGRGLQLLFYSVGIGQISSEVPQNLSASRPQDRQFILSSKKLLLSDSGFYLCAWTSGNNYEQYFGPGTRLTVT.

The sample holds a few counts of this clonotype. The V gene is TRBV5-1, the J gene TRBJ2-7, with unresolved D. The CDR3 consists of 12 residues. The germline V gene encodes CDR1 SGHRS and CDR2 YFSETQ. Trimming cost V 2 bases and J 5 bases, with 8 bases left between them. The CDR3 loop is CASSFGPNEQYF. The CDR3 DNA sequence: TGCGCCAGCAGCTTCGGTCCGAACGAGCAGTACTTC.

V is TRBV3-1 and J is TRBJ2-7, with 7 bases matching TRBD2. With V trimmed by 0 bases and J by 3 bases, 8 bases remained unmatched. The CDR3 contains 16 residues. Germline loops: CDR1 LGHDT, CDR2 YNNKEL (reference sequence). DNA for the CDR3: TGTGCCAGCAGCCAAGATTCAGGACTAGTTGTCTACGAGCAGTACTTC. The encoded protein is CASSQDSGLVVYEQYF.

This sequence joins TRBV20-1 and TRBJ2-7, with D possibly being TRBD1 (6 bases). Trimming took 6 bases from V and 2 from J, leaving 11 bases between them. Germline CDR1 DFQATT, CDR2 SNEGSKA (reference sequence). This CDR3 has 12 amino acids. The CDR3 sequence: CSAAQGTYEQYF. CDR3 in DNA: TGCAGTGCCGCCCAGGGGACCTACGAGCAGTACTTC.

The chain recombines TRBV7-9 with TRBJ2-7; D possibly matches TRBD1 or TRBD2 (5 bases each). The CDR3 runs 15 residues. Germline CDR1 reads SEHNR; CDR2 reads FQNEAQ (reference sequence). V was trimmed by 5 bases and J by 0 bases, leaving 14 bases between them. The CDR3 loop reads CASSPQGDSSYEQYF. The DNA for the CDR3 is TGTGCCAGCAGCCCCCAGGGAGACAGCTCCTACGAGCAGTACTTC.

This clonotype appeared a few times. CDR3 bases: TGTGCCAGCAGCCCCCCCCAGATCGAAGCTTTCTTT. Its translation: CASSPPQIEAFF. This chain links TRBV12-3 or TRBV12-4 with TRBJ1-1; D gene unclear. The CDR3 length is 12 residues. Trimming removed 6 bases from V and 8 bases from J, with 13 bases in between.

In this sample, this clonotype turned up a few times. The V gene is TRBV20-1, the J gene TRBJ2-7; 11 bases map to TRBD2. Germline loops: CDR1 DFQATT, CDR2 SNEGSKA (reference sequence). The CDR3 extends over 14 amino acids. V shed 5 bases and J 1 base; nucleotides not matched to a gene: 4. The CDR3 spells CSALGTSGSYEQYF. The DNA of the CDR3 is TGCAGTGCTTTGGGGACTAGCGGATCCTACGAGCAGTACTTC.

This clonotype occurred a few times. This chain joins TRBV7-2 and TRBJ2-7; the D gene could be TRBD1 or TRBD2 (7 bases each). Per the germline V gene, CDR1 is SGHTA and CDR2 is FQGNSA. The CDR3 extends over 14 amino acids. The V end lost 3 bases, the J end lost 2 bases, and 11 bases lay between the germline ends. The DNA for the CDR3 is TGTGCCAGCAGCTTCGGGGGGACAGCCTACGAGCAGTACTTC. Its protein is CASSFGGTAYEQYF. The full variable domain, with the rest looked up from reference TRBV7-2 and TRBJ2-7, is GAGVSQSPSNKVTEKGKDVELRCDPISGHTALYWYRQSLGQGLEFLIYFQGNSAPDKSGLPSDRFSAERTGGSVSTLTIQRTQQEDSAVYLCASSFGGTAYEQYFGPGTRLTVT.

On this clonotype: A read error may account for a junction end that differs from germline. The chain couples TRBV12-3 or TRBV12-4 to TRBJ2-7; a weak D match, TRBD2 (6 bases). There are 14 residues in the CDR3. CDR3 DNA sequence: TGTGCCAGCAGTATAGCCAGCGGGTCCTACGAGCAGTACTTC. Translation gives CASSIASGSYEQYF.

The chain couples TRBV29-1 to TRBJ2-7; TRBD1 matches 7 bases. With V trimmed by 8 bases and J by 5 bases, 6 bases remained unmatched. The V gene's germline CDR1 is SQVTM and CDR2 ANQGSEA. The CDR3 is made up of 11 amino acids. The CDR3 bases are TGCAGCATAACAGGGGTTAACGAGCAGTACTTC. Protein product: CSITGVNEQYF.

This clonotype was observed a few times. The chain combines TRBV12-3 or TRBV12-4 with TRBJ2-7; D remains ambiguous. The CDR3 runs to 14 residues. With 7 bases removed from V and 3 bases from J, the gap between germline ends came to 16 bases. The CDR3 spells CASTHGLRSYEQYF. DNA for the CDR3: TGTGCCAGCACCCATGGGCTGAGAAGCTACGAGCAGTACTTC.

This clonotype was recorded a few times. This chain joins TRBV6-2 or TRBV6-3 and TRBJ1-5; D remains ambiguous. V was shortened by 4 bases and J by 4 bases, with 8 bases between the two germline ends. This CDR3 region has 13 residues. Germline values: CDR1 MNHEY, CDR2 SVGEGT. In nucleotides, the CDR3 is TGTGCCAGCAGTTGGGGTTTAAATCAGCCCCAGCATTTT. It encodes CASSWGLNQPQHF.

The CDR3 nucleotides are TGCAGTGCTCCCGAACCTTCAAACTCTGAAGCTTTCTTT. The encoded protein is CSAPEPSNSEAFF. The chain is built from TRBV20-1 and TRBJ1-1; D is unclear. The CDR3 totals 13 residues. Germline CDR1 reads DFQATT; CDR2 reads SNEGSKA (reference sequence). V lost 5 bases and J lost 6, with 16 bases in between.

The CDR3 DNA sequence: TGTGCCAGCAGCTCGCCAAGACAGGGGAGTTACTACGAGCAGTACTTC. Translating gives CASSSPRQGSYYEQYF. This chain connects TRBV7-9 to TRBJ2-7; 8 bases fit TRBD1. Trimming removed 4 bases from V and 3 bases from J; junction bases left unmatched: 11. This CDR3 contains 16 residues. Germline loops: CDR1 SEHNR, CDR2 FQNEAQ (reference sequence).

The sample holds a few counts of this clonotype. The chain links TRBV5-6 to TRBJ2-5, with no clear D. Germline assignment: CDR1 SGHDT and CDR2 YYEEEE. V lost 4 bases and J 4 bases, leaving 8 bases between the germline ends. The CDR3 length is 12 residues. CDR3 region: CASSDGLETQYF. The DNA of the CDR3 is TGTGCCAGCAGCGACGGGTTAGAGACCCAGTACTTC. The entire variable domain, with the rest obtained from reference TRBV5-6 and TRBJ2-5, is as follows: DAGVTQSPTHLIKTRGQQVTLRCSPKSGHDTVSWYQQALGQGPQFIFQYYEEEERQRGNFPDRFSGHQFPNYSSELNVNALLLGDSALYLCASSDGLETQYFGPGTRLLVL.

The rearrangement joins TRBV20-1 to TRBJ2-1, with 9 bases aligning to TRBD2. J gave up 7 bases and V 2 bases, and 6 bases lay outside the gene matches. CDR1 and CDR2 (germline): DFQATT, SNEGSKA (reference sequence). This CDR3 region has 14 residues. The CDR3, as DNA: TGCAGTGCTAGACCGGGACTAGCTCGTAATGAGCAGTTCTTC. Translated, it gives CSARPGLARNEQFF.

This clonotype was seen a handful of times. J is TRBJ2-2 and V is TRBV10-1; 10 bases fit TRBD1. Per the germline V gene, CDR1 is WNHNN and CDR2 is SYGVQD (reference sequence). CDR3 length: 15 residues. After removal of 4 bases from V and 6 bases from J, the junction contained 5 bases not matched to a gene. Written as DNA, the CDR3 is TGCGCCAGCAGTGGGGACAGGGGCGTGTCCGGGGAGCTGTTTTTT. It translates to CASSGDRGVSGELFF.

This clonotype turned up a few times. The chain carries TRBV9 and TRBJ1-1; no clear D. Trimming removed 3 bases at V and 9 bases at J, with 9 bases between. The CDR3 extends over 11 amino acids. Germline V lookup: CDR1 SGDLS, CDR2 YYNGEE. The DNA of the CDR3 is TGTGCCAGCAGCGGGTCGGAGAAAGCTTTCTTT. Protein product: CASSGSEKAFF.

This clonotype has a handful of counts. The chain couples TRBV4-3 to TRBJ2-1; D might be TRBD2 (5 bases). The CDR3 runs 18 residues. V was clipped by 1 base and J by 1 base, with 17 bases between them. Germline values: CDR1 LGHNA, CDR2 YSLEER. The CDR3 nucleotides are TGCGCCAGCAGCCAAGGGGTAAGCGGTTTGACTTCCTACAATGAGCAGTTCTTC. This gives the protein CASSQGVSGLTSYNEQFF.

The rearrangement joins TRBV7-9 to TRBJ2-3, with 12 bases matching TRBD1. This CDR3 is built from 15 residues. After removal of 5 bases from V and 4 bases from J, the junction contained 4 bases not matched to a gene. In germline, CDR1 is SEHNR, CDR2 FQNEAQ (reference sequence). CDR3 sequence reads: CASSGGQGAADTQYF. CDR3 DNA: TGTGCCAGCAGCGGGGGACAGGGGGCAGCAGATACGCAGTATTTT.

Only a few counts were recorded for this clonotype. The V call is TRBV18, the J call TRBJ2-4, with D perhaps matching TRBD1 (7 bases). V was cut by 3 bases and J by 3 bases, with 15 bases left in between. Germline lookup yields CDR1 KGHSH and CDR2 LQKENI. The CDR3 is 16 residues long. This chain's CDR3 is CASSPQGGEGKNIQYF. CDR3 sequence (DNA): TGTGCCAGCTCACCGCAGGGGGGAGAAGGCAAAAACATTCAGTACTTC.

The chain recombines TRBV3-1 with TRBJ2-3; D is unresolved. Germline V gene sequence: CDR1 LGHDT, CDR2 YNNKEL (reference sequence). The CDR3 is made up of 12 amino acids. Trimming removed 3 bases from V and 10 bases from J, with 11 bases in between. CDR3 sequence (DNA): TGTGCCAGCAGCCAGCACGAAAGGGCGCAGTATTTT. It specifies CASSQHERAQYF.

The chain carries TRBV9 and TRBJ2-2; possible D gene TRBD2, 5 bases. Germline V gene data show CDR1 as SGDLS and CDR2 as YYNGEE. V dropped 3 bases and J dropped 4 bases, with 16 bases sitting between them. The CDR3 has 16 residues. The DNA for the CDR3 is TGTGCCAGCAGCGCCCGAGAGGGTTTTGGCACCGGGGAGCTGTTTTTT. Translation gives CASSAREGFGTGELFF.

CDR3 bases: TGCAGCGTTAACCTAGCGGGGGTGATGAACACCGGGGAGCTGTTTTTT. It translates to CSVNLAGVMNTGELFF. J is TRBJ2-2 and V is TRBV29-1, with 10 bases lining up with TRBD2. The V gene end was trimmed by 5 bases and the J gene end by 1 base; junction bases not matched to a gene: 7. This CDR3 contains 16 residues. From germline, CDR1 is SQVTM and CDR2 ANQGSEA.

This clonotype came up once. The J gene is TRBJ1-2, the V gene TRBV6-5; TRBD1 is a possible D gene (5 bases). This CDR3 is 12 amino acids long. CDR1 MNHEY and CDR2 SVGAGI come from the germline V gene. Trimming removed 1 base at V and 8 bases at J, with 8 bases between. CDR3 region: CASSYYKGGYTF. The CDR3, as DNA: TGTGCCAGCAGTTACTACAAGGGGGGCTACACCTTC.